The source of this TCR beta chain is a study of blood T cell repertoires in COVID-19. Across the whole study: Samples taken during acute and convalescent COVID-19 were collected in the United States, Italy and Spain. Nucleic acid was either cDNA or gDNA, and it came from T cells, B-cell-depleted T cells, or PBMCs.

Original analysis: Reference gene primer amplification in the assay estimated nucleated cell counts. Generated by immunoSEQ multiplex PCR, the TCRdb table keeps only in-frame clones and is missing some. The DNA was the basis for D and trimming; V, J and clone size are from that table. Among 160,000 or so clones, 70% to 90% were seen once, and the ten largest hold approximately 3%. Losses at the gene ends were 5 bases for V and 5 bases for J; bases not matched to a gene: 4. The germline gives CDR1 MNHEY, CDR2 SVGAGI. The CDR3 has 14 amino acids. The specimen was peripheral blood. The clonotype comes from a man between 60 and 70 years old with acute or convalescent COVID-19. The chain links TRBV6-5 to TRBJ1-5, with 9 bases matching TRBD1. In nucleotides, the CDR3 is TGTGCCAGCAGTCCCGGACAGGGGCATCAGCCCCAGCATTTT. Its protein is CASSPGQGHQPQHF.